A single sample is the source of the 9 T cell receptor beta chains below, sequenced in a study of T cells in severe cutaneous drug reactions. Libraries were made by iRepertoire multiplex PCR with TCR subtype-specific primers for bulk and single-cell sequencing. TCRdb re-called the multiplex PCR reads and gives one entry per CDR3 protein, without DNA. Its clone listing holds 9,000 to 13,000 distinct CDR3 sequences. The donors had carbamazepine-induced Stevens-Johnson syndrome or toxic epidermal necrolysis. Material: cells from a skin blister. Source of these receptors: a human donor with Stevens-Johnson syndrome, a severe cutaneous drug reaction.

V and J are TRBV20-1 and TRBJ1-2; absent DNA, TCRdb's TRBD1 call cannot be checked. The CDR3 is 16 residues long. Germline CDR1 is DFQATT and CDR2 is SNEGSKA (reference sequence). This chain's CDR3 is CSADEGGNSGIYGYTF.

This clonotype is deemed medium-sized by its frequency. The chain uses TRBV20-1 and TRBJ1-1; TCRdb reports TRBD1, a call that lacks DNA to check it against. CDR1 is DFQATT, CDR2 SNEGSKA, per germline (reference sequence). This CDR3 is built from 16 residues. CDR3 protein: CSAPTDRGPMNTEAFF.

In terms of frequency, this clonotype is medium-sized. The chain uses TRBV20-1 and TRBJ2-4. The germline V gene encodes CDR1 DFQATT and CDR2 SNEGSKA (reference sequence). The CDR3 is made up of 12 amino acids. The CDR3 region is CSAKWRRDIQYF.

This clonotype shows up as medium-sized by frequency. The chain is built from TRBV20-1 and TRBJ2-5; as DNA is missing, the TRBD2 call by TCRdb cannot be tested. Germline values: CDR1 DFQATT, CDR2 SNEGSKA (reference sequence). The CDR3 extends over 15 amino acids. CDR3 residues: CSARVGSGGQETQYF.

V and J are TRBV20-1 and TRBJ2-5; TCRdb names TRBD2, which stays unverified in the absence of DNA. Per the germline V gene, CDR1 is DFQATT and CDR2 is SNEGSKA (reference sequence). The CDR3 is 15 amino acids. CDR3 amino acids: CSAEDGTSGQETQYF.

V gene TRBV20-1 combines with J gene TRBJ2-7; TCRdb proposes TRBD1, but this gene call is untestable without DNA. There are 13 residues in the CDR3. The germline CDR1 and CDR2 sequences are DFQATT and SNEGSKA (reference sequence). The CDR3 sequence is CSALGGAAYEQYF.

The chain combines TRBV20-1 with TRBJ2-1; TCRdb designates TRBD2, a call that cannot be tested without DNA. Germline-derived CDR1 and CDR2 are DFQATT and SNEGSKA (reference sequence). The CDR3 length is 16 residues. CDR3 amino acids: CSASAPTSGRTDEQFF.

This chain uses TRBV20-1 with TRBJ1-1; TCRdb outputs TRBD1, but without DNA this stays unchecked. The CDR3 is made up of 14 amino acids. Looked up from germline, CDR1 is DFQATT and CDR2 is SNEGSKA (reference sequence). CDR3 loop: CSAYEPGRDTEAFF.

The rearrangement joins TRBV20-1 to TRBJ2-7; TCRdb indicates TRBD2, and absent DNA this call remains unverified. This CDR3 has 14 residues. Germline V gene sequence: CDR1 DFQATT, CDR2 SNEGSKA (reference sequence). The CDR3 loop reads CSAAFPQGVYEQYF.